This passage covers 10 T cell receptor beta chains from one sample sequenced in a study of cytomegalovirus exposure and HLA in healthy donors. Primers: 60 Vbeta forward and 13 Jbeta reverse. Method: immunoSEQ multiplex PCR; TCRdb's copy keeps in-frame clones and lacks some. The data contain nearly 300,000 clones, roughly 88% of them singletons. Sequenced input: PBMCs. The receptors come from a man aged 35-49 years in good health and CMV-seropositive.

This chain connects TRBV5-1 to TRBJ2-6; 9 nucleotides match TRBD1. Unmatched junction bases numbered 8, after V lost 4 bases and J lost 0 bases. From germline, CDR1 is SGHRS and CDR2 YFSETQ. The CDR3 runs to 18 residues. This CDR3 is CASSLGQGFNSGANVLTF. The CDR3 DNA follows: TGCGCCAGCAGCCTGGGACAGGGTTTTAACTCTGGGGCCAACGTCCTGACTTTC.

The chain joins TRBV5-1 to TRBJ2-2, with 10 bases matching TRBD2. The CDR3 loop spans 15 amino acids. The trim removed 5 bases at V and 1 base at J, leaving 2 bases unmatched. Germline V gives CDR1 SGHRS, CDR2 YFSETQ. CDR3 DNA: TGCGCCAGCAGTCGGACTAGCGGGAACACCGGGGAGCTGTTTTTT. Its translation: CASSRTSGNTGELFF.

This chain joins TRBV6-6 and TRBJ2-7; a possible D gene is TRBD2 (6 bases). The J call may be mistaken, given a closer DNA end match to TRBJ2-1. Germline CDR1 MNHNY, CDR2 SVGAGI (reference sequence). The CDR3 consists of 16 residues. The DNA for the CDR3 is TGTGCCAGCAGTTACTCGGGGGGAGCGATGTACAATGAGCAGTTCTTC. Its protein product is CASSYSGGAMYNEQFF.

The chain couples TRBV9 to TRBJ2-7; TRBD1 matches at 7 bases. Germline loops: CDR1 SGDLS, CDR2 YYNGEE. The CDR3 has 13 residues. After removal of 3 bases from V and 3 bases from J, the junction contained 3 bases not matched to a gene. CDR3 sequence: CASSGQGHYEQYF. The CDR3 region has the DNA TGTGCCAGCAGCGGACAGGGCCACTACGAGCAGTACTTC.

The V and J genes are TRBV10-3 and TRBJ2-7; 11 bases map to TRBD2. Germline loops: CDR1 ENHRY, CDR2 SYGVKD. CDR3 length equals 15 residues. The junction had 5 bases not matched to a gene; V was cut back by 6 bases and J by 1 base. For the CDR3, the DNA is TGTGCCATCAGCGTAGCGGGAGGGGGTTCCTACGAGCAGTACTTC. This translates into CAISVAGGGSYEQYF.

J is TRBJ2-2 and V is TRBV5-1; TRBD2 agrees at 13 bases. Germline lookup yields CDR1 SGHRS and CDR2 YFSETQ. The CDR3 sequence is 16 residues long. V trimming: 2 bases; J trimming: 4 bases; junction bases outside the gene matches: 2. CDR3 coding DNA: TGCGCCAGCAGCTTTACTAGCGGGAGGGGCACCGGGGAGCTGTTTTTT. Protein product: CASSFTSGRGTGELFF.

Of note for this clone: Compared with germline, one end of the junction differs, possibly owing to a read error. The CDR3 spells CASALGLAGPPNSHEQYF. CDR3 DNA sequence: TGTGCCAGCGCCTTAGGACTAGCGGGGCCCCCGAACTCCCACGAGCAGTACTTC. The chain recombines TRBV27 with TRBJ2-7; 12 nucleotides align to TRBD2. Germline CDR1 reads MNHEY; CDR2 reads SMNVEV (reference sequence). The CDR3 contains 18 residues.

The V and J genes are TRBV6-5 and TRBJ1-5; TRBD1 agrees at 7 bases. CDR3 length: 14 amino acids. The V and J ends lost 7 bases and 2 bases, in that order; junction bases with no gene match: 5. In germline, CDR1 is MNHEY, CDR2 SVGAGI. In nucleotides, the CDR3 is TGTGCCAGCACCCCAGGGGGGCGCAATCAGCCCCAGCATTTT. Its protein product is CASTPGGRNQPQHF.

The chain recombines TRBV5-5 with TRBJ1-1; D unclear. The CDR3 has 15 residues. The germline V gene encodes CDR1 SGHKS and CDR2 YYEKEE (reference sequence). Trimming took off 5 bases at V and 0 bases at J, with 14 bases between the two ends. The CDR3 sequence is CASSPDGNMNTEAFF. In DNA form, the CDR3 reads TGTGCCAGCAGTCCTGACGGGAACATGAACACTGAAGCTTTCTTT.

Sample share makes this clone medium-sized. As DNA, the CDR3 is TGTGCCAGCAGCTTTCGCGGAACGTCGTACGAGCAGTACTTC. Protein product: CASSFRGTSYEQYF. The chain uses TRBV7-8 and TRBJ2-7, with D hard to call. Germline values: CDR1 SGHVS, CDR2 FQNEAQ. The CDR3 covers 14 residues. Trimming took off 3 bases at V and 4 bases at J, with 13 bases between the two ends.